This T cell receptor (beta chain) was sequenced for a study of blood T cells in healthy people across ages. Whole-study findings and limits: Naive CD4+ cell counts and diversity both ran higher in long-lived than in aged donors.

Details on this clonotype: Its antigen is unknown.

Individuals who donated were healthy Caucasians from Russia aged about 6 to 90. Combining a sample-barcoded 5' primer with a J-beta primer mix, a second PCR ran for about 6 to 11 cycles. A single record per CDR3 protein comes from TCRdb applying MiXCR to the 5' RACE reads. The sample yields 450,000 to 650,000 distinct CDR3 sequences, under 30% seen once. The V and J ends lost 6 bases and 8 bases respectively, with 16 bases between them. Germline-derived CDR1 and CDR2 are MNHEY and SVGEGT. The CDR3 is 13 amino acids. The sample was also linked to a second study, of T cells of mothers and their children. From that study: Each mother gave over 8 million TCR beta CDR3 reads; each child, roughly 3.1 million.

This TCR was sampled from a boy under 18 in good health. Sequencing was performed on blood. The chain employs TRBV6-2 or TRBV6-3 and TRBJ1-2; D remains ambiguous. CDR3 sequence reads: CASSPLARLGYTF. DNA for the CDR3: TGTGCCAGCAGCCCCCTGGCGAGACTCGGCTACACCTTC.